The next 32 T cell receptor beta chains were all read from a single sample in a study of siplizumab effects on memory and regulatory T cells. Some clones are missing from TCRdb's copy, which holds only in-frame ones; the method was immunoSEQ multiplex PCR. The sample consists of over 50,000 clones, 70% to 90% of them appearing once. The sequencing input was memory CD4+ T cells sorted from blood. The receptor set was obtained from a human donor in good health.

The genes are TRBV2 and TRBJ2-5; D is ambiguous. CDR3 length: 15 amino acids. The germline V gene encodes CDR1 SNHLY and CDR2 FYNNEI. Trimming pared 4 bases from V and 8 bases from J, leaving 20 bases between. CDR3 coding DNA: TGTGCCAGCAGTGCAGCGATGACGCGTTCCGGAACCCAGTACTTC. Amino acids: CASSAAMTRSGTQYF.

The chain has TRBV28 and TRBJ2-7, with a tentative D call TRBD1 (5 bases). Trimming removed 5 bases at V and 3 bases at J, with 14 bases between. CDR1 is MDHEN and CDR2 is SYDVKM in the germline V gene. The CDR3 contains 14 residues. CDR3 residues: CASSGHPIGYEQYF. For the CDR3, the DNA is TGTGCCAGCAGTGGACATCCCATTGGCTACGAGCAGTACTTC.

This chain connects TRBV7-2 to TRBJ1-4; no definite D call. Deletions cut 2 bases from V and 6 bases from J, with 13 bases between. Germline values: CDR1 SGHTA, CDR2 FQGNSA. This CDR3 comprises 15 residues. Here the CDR3 reads CASSLMKETYEKLFF. CDR3 nucleotide sequence: TGTGCCAGCAGCTTAATGAAGGAAACGTATGAAAAACTGTTTTTT.

V is TRBV5-1 and J is TRBJ1-2; 8 bases map to TRBD1. With 3 bases clipped from V and 0 bases from J, the junction kept 10 bases outside the gene matches. The CDR3 is 17 amino acids. Germline loops: CDR1 SGHRS, CDR2 YFSETQ. In DNA, the CDR3 is TGCGCCAGCAGCTCCGGACAGGGTGCTGGTGCTAACTATGGCTACACCTTC. The encoded protein is CASSSGQGAGANYGYTF.

Comment on this clone: Lacking the conserved final phenylalanine or tryptophan, this CDR3 likely reflects a read error. This sequence joins TRBV6-5 and TRBJ2-7; 11 nucleotides match TRBD2. Per the germline V gene, CDR1 is MNHEY and CDR2 is SVGAGI. This CDR3 has 16 amino acids. After removal of 3 bases from V and 3 bases from J, the junction contained 7 bases not matched to a gene. CDR3 sequence: CASSYSGTSGHYEQYL. The CDR3 DNA is TGTGCCAGCAGTTATTCCGGGACTAGCGGCCACTACGAGCAGTACCTC.

This clone came up a few times. The same CDR3 also results from other DNA sequences found in this sample. The rearrangement joins TRBV5-1 to TRBJ1-2; maybe TRBD1 (6 bases). The CDR3 has 14 residues. Germline V gives CDR1 SGHRS, CDR2 YFSETQ. Between the trimmed V and J ends, which lost 0 bases and 5 bases, there was a span of 11 bases. The CDR3 loop is CASSLGVGGYGYTF. DNA of the CDR3: TGCGCCAGCAGCTTGGGCGTAGGGGGATATGGCTACACCTTC.

The rearrangement joins TRBV13 to TRBJ2-2; D is unclear. V lost 5 bases and J 0 bases, leaving 13 bases between the germline ends. The CDR3 length is 16 residues. Germline V gene data show CDR1 as PRHDT and CDR2 as FYEKMQ (reference sequence). The CDR3 bases are TGTGCCAGCAGCCCATCGTTGGGAACGAACACCGGGGAGCTGTTTTTT. Translation: CASSPSLGTNTGELFF.

In its sample, this clone was seen a few times. The same CDR3 arises from other DNA sequences in this sample as well. The chain recombines TRBV29-1 with TRBJ2-7, with D perhaps TRBD1 (6 bases). The V gene's germline CDR1 is SQVTM and CDR2 ANQGSEA. Between the trimmed V and J ends, which lost 4 bases and 0 bases, there was a span of 10 bases. This CDR3 has 13 amino acids. Here the CDR3 reads CSVGQGNSYEQYF. CDR3 nucleotides: TGCAGCGTTGGGCAGGGGAACTCCTACGAGCAGTACTTC.

This clone was seen a few times. The genes are TRBV13 and TRBJ1-2, with a weak D call TRBD1 (6 bases). The V and J ends lost 6 bases and 2 bases respectively, with 19 bases between them. Germline assignment: CDR1 PRHDT and CDR2 FYEKMQ (reference sequence). CDR3 length equals 16 residues. The CDR3, as DNA: TGTGCCAGCAGAAGCTTCTTGGGACAAGTCAACTATGGCTACACCTTC. Encoded protein: CASRSFLGQVNYGYTF.

This clone has only one observation. This chain connects TRBV5-8 to TRBJ1-2; D is perhaps TRBD1 (5 bases). Germline CDR1 is SGHTS and CDR2 is YDEGEE. The V gene lost 1 base and the J gene lost 8 bases, with 12 bases spanning the gap. CDR3 size: 13 residues. The CDR3 region is CASSLLQGRGYTF. Here the CDR3 DNA reads TGTGCCAGCAGCTTGTTGCAGGGAAGAGGCTACACCTTC.

The table lists this clone with a count of one. The J gene is TRBJ2-1, the V gene TRBV6-1; 8 nucleotides match TRBD1. This CDR3 spans 15 amino acids. The V gene end was trimmed by 8 bases and the J gene end by 4 bases; junction bases not matched to a gene: 10. CDR1 is MNHNS, CDR2 SASEGT, per germline. This CDR3 is CASLSGTGEYNEQFF. The CDR3 DNA reads TGTGCCAGCCTCTCCGGGACAGGTGAATACAATGAGCAGTTCTTC.

This clone appeared a few times. This rearrangement joins TRBV7-9 to TRBJ2-3; TRBD1 is a possible D gene (6 bases). Trimming removed 5 bases from V and 0 bases from J, with 9 bases in between. Germline lookup yields CDR1 SEHNR and CDR2 FQNEAQ (reference sequence). The CDR3 spans 14 residues. The CDR3 loop reads CASSRQASTDTQYF. The CDR3 coding sequence is TGTGCCAGCAGCCGACAGGCTAGCACAGATACGCAGTATTTT. Supplemented by reference TRBV7-9 and TRBJ2-3, the full variable domain reads DTGVSQNPRHKITKRGQNVTFRCDPISEHNRLYWYRQTLGQGPEFLTYFQNEAQLEKSRLLSDRFSAERPKGSFSTLEIQRTEQGDSAMYLCASSRQASTDTQYFGPGTRLTVL.

This clone was picked up one time. This chain connects TRBV6-6 to TRBJ2-5; D is uncertain. The J call is uncertain, as TRBJ2-7 better fits the DNA end. This CDR3 has 12 residues. The germline CDR1 and CDR2 sequences are MNHNY and SVGAGI (reference sequence). The CDR3 here is CASSSQTYEQYF. The CDR3, as DNA: TGTGCCAGCAGTTCGCAGACCTACGAGCAGTACTTC.

The chain joins TRBV19 to TRBJ2-7; TRBD1 might be the D (6 bases). The CDR3 is 12 residues long. Germline loops: CDR1 LNHDA, CDR2 SQIVND (reference sequence). V was trimmed by 10 bases and J by 2 bases, leaving 12 bases between them. The chain's CDR3 is CAILDRAYEQYF. CDR3 nucleotides: TGTGCCATCTTGGACAGAGCCTACGAGCAGTACTTC.

In the case of this clone: The sample has other DNA sequences that encode this CDR3 too. The V gene is TRBV5-1, the J gene TRBJ2-7; D is uncertain. The length of the CDR3 is 13 residues. V lost 1 base and J lost 1, with 6 bases in between. Germline V gives CDR1 SGHRS, CDR2 YFSETQ. This CDR3 reads CASSLTASYEQYF. Written as DNA, the CDR3 is TGCGCCAGCAGCTTGACAGCTTCCTACGAGCAGTACTTC.

The V call is TRBV2, the J call TRBJ1-3, with D unclear. This CDR3 spans 13 amino acids. The germline V and J ends were trimmed by 4 bases and 3 bases, with 7 bases remaining between them. Germline lookup yields CDR1 SNHLY and CDR2 FYNNEI. The DNA of the CDR3 is TGTGCCAGCAGTGCCATGATTGGAAACACCATATATTTT. This sequence encodes CASSAMIGNTIYF.

The V and J genes are TRBV2 and TRBJ1-1; possible D gene TRBD1, 6 bases. CDR3 size: 14 residues. Trimming took 6 bases from V and 3 from J, leaving 14 bases between them. Germline CDR1 and CDR2: SNHLY and FYNNEI. CDR3 residues: CASRGDTWDTEAFF. The CDR3 bases are TGTGCCAGCAGAGGGGACACCTGGGACACTGAAGCTTTCTTT.

The chain links TRBV6-1 to TRBJ2-7, with no clear D. The CDR3 has 13 residues. V gave up 2 bases and J gave up 2 bases, with 7 bases separating them. Germline V lookup: CDR1 MNHNS, CDR2 SASEGT. The CDR3 reads CASSETVPYEQYF. DNA of the CDR3: TGTGCCAGCAGTGAAACAGTACCCTACGAGCAGTACTTC.

CDR3 protein: CASSIGRTSGGIWLNEQFF. The CDR3 region has the DNA TGTGCCAGTAGTATAGGGCGGACTAGCGGGGGTATTTGGCTCAATGAGCAGTTCTTC. The chain recombines TRBV19 with TRBJ2-1, with TRBD2 identical over 13 bases. Germline trimming cut 1 base from V and 6 bases from J; bases unmatched to any gene: 12. Germline V gives CDR1 LNHDA, CDR2 SQIVND (reference sequence). The CDR3 covers 19 residues.

V gene TRBV5-1 combines with J gene TRBJ1-1; 7 nucleotides line up with TRBD1. This CDR3 spans 15 amino acids. Losses at the gene ends were 3 bases for V and 1 base for J; bases not matched to a gene: 6. The germline V gene encodes CDR1 SGHRS and CDR2 YFSETQ. The CDR3 DNA reads as TGCGCCAGCAGCTCCTTGACAGGGCCGAACACTGAAGCTTTCTTT. It yields the protein CASSSLTGPNTEAFF. Based on the CDR3 plus reference TRBV5-1 and TRBJ1-1, the full variable domain is KAGVTQTPRYLIKTRGQQVTLSCSPISGHRSVSWYQQTPGQGLQFLFEYFSETQRNKGNFPGRFSGRQFSNSRSEMNVSTLELGDSALYLCASSSLTGPNTEAFFGQGTRLTVV.

This clone was recorded a few times. The V gene is TRBV6-1, the J gene TRBJ2-7, with D possibly TRBD1 on 5 matching bases. The CDR3 runs to 13 residues. Germline V gene data show CDR1 as MNHNS and CDR2 as SASEGT. V gave up 3 bases and J gave up 8 bases, with 14 bases separating them. The CDR3 DNA follows: TGTGCCAGCAGTGACCTACAAAGGGGTCAGCAGTACTTC. Protein product: CASSDLQRGQQYF.

This chain connects TRBV2 to TRBJ1-5; perhaps TRBD1 as D (6 bases). CDR3 size: 15 residues. Germline V gene data show CDR1 as SNHLY and CDR2 as FYNNEI. V shed 8 bases and J shed 3 bases, with 17 bases lying between them. The CDR3: CASGTGSTDNQPQHF. In nucleotides, the CDR3 is TGTGCCAGCGGAACAGGGTCGACGGACAATCAGCCCCAGCATTTT.

A remark on this clone: The identical CDR3 is also encoded by other nucleotide sequences in the sample. This chain joins TRBV5-6 and TRBJ2-1, with 8 bases identical to TRBD2. Germline V gene data show CDR1 as SGHDT and CDR2 as YYEEEE. J lost 7 bases, V lost 4 bases, and 7 bases had no gene match. The CDR3 sequence is 14 residues long. The chain's CDR3 is CASSPTGGGNEQFF. For the CDR3, the DNA is TGTGCCAGCAGCCCTACCGGGGGGGGGAATGAGCAGTTCTTC. The complete variable domain, with remaining parts taken from reference TRBV5-6 and TRBJ2-1, reads DAGVTQSPTHLIKTRGQQVTLRCSPKSGHDTVSWYQQALGQGPQFIFQYYEEEERQRGNFPDRFSGHQFPNYSSELNVNALLLGDSALYLCASSPTGGGNEQFFGPGTRLTVL.

The chain has TRBV14 and TRBJ2-5; D is uncertain. This CDR3 is built from 13 residues. V lost 1 base and J 5 bases, leaving 8 bases between the germline ends. Germline V gene lookup returns CDR1 SGHDN and CDR2 FVKESK. The CDR3 nucleotides read TGTGCCAGCAGCCAAGCGATATACGAGACCCAGTACTTC. It translates to CASSQAIYETQYF. Drawing the rest from reference TRBV14 and TRBJ2-5, the complete variable domain is EAGVTQFPSHSVIEKGQTVTLRCDPISGHDNLYWYRRVMGKEIKFLLHFVKESKQDESGMPNNRFLAERTGGTYSTLKVQPAELEDSGVYFCASSQAIYETQYFGPGTRLLVL.

The rearrangement joins TRBV5-1 to TRBJ2-1, with 7 nucleotides matching TRBD2. The CDR3 has 14 residues. J gave up 4 bases and V 6 bases, and 7 bases lay outside the gene matches. CDR1 and CDR2 from the germline V gene are SGHRS and YFSETQ. CDR3 nucleotide sequence: TGCGCCAGCAACCCAGCGGGGAATTACAATGAGCAGTTCTTC. It specifies CASNPAGNYNEQFF.

This clone was observed a single time. The DNA for the CDR3 is TGCGCCAGCTCGAGGGACAGGGCTGGGGATGAGCAGTTCTTC. Translation gives CASSRDRAGDEQFF. V gene TRBV5-1 combines with J gene TRBJ2-1; 9 bases map to TRBD1. Germline V gene data show CDR1 as SGHRS and CDR2 as YFSETQ. This CDR3 region has 14 residues. J gave up 8 bases and V 7 bases, and 10 bases lay outside the gene matches.

The chain uses TRBV5-1 and TRBJ1-6; TRBD1 aligns across 9 bases. The CDR3 consists of 17 residues. The junction had 11 bases not matched to a gene; V was cut back by 5 bases and J by 5 bases. CDR1 and CDR2 from the germline V gene are SGHRS and YFSETQ. The CDR3 is CASRETGGSFDNSPLHF. The CDR3 DNA reads as TGCGCCAGCAGGGAGACAGGGGGGAGTTTCGATAATTCACCCCTCCACTTT. The whole variable domain, remainder taken from reference TRBV5-1 and TRBJ1-6, is KAGVTQTPRYLIKTRGQQVTLSCSPISGHRSVSWYQQTPGQGLQFLFEYFSETQRNKGNFPGRFSGRQFSNSRSEMNVSTLELGDSALYLCASRETGGSFDNSPLHFGNGTRLTVT.

Judged by abundance, this clone is medium-sized. V gene TRBV5-6 combines with J gene TRBJ2-7; unclear D gene. V lost 4 bases and J 4 bases, leaving 9 bases between the germline ends. The V gene's germline CDR1 is SGHDT and CDR2 YYEEEE. This CDR3 is 12 amino acids long. Written as DNA, the CDR3 is TGTGCCAGCAGCGTAGAGAAATACGAGCAGTACTTC. Translation: CASSVEKYEQYF.

This chain connects TRBV25-1 to TRBJ1-1; 9 nucleotides line up with TRBD1. Germline loops: CDR1 MGHDK, CDR2 SYGVNS. The CDR3 is 13 residues long. V gave up 6 bases and J gave up 5 bases; unmatched junction bases: 4. CDR3 coding DNA: TGTGCCAGCAGGGGACAGGGACCAACTGAAGCTTTCTTT. It translates to CASRGQGPTEAFF.

The V and J genes are TRBV6-1 and TRBJ1-2; D unresolved. CDR3 length: 12 residues. Germline V gene lookup returns CDR1 MNHNS and CDR2 SASEGT. Trimming took 6 bases from V and 4 from J, leaving 9 bases between them. The CDR3 loop is CASRKDVYGYTF. The CDR3 DNA reads TGTGCCAGCAGAAAAGACGTCTATGGCTACACCTTC.

This clone has a handful of counts. This rearrangement joins TRBV19 to TRBJ1-2; 8 nucleotides match TRBD1. The CDR3 is made up of 14 amino acids. Per germline, CDR1 LNHDA and CDR2 SQIVND (reference sequence). Unmatched junction bases numbered 7, after V lost 7 bases and J lost 3 bases. The CDR3 DNA reads as TGTGCCAGTACGAGGAGGGGACAGGACTATGGCTACACCTTC. This sequence encodes CASTRRGQDYGYTF.

The chain has TRBV11-2 and TRBJ2-1; D is ambiguous. Germline V gene data show CDR1 as SGHAT and CDR2 as FQNNGV. Trimming stripped 1 base from V and 11 bases from J, with 9 bases between. The CDR3 spans 12 residues. The CDR3 region is CASSLAGNQQFF. As DNA, the CDR3 is TGTGCCAGCAGCTTAGCTGGGAATCAGCAGTTCTTC.